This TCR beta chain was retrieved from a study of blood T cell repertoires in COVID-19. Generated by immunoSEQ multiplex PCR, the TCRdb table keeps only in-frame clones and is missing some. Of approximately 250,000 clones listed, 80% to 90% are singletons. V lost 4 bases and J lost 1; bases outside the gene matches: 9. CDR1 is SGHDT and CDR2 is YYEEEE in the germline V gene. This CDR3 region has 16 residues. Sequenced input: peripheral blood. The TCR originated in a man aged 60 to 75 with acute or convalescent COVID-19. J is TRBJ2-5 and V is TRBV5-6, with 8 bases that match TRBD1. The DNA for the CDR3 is TGTGCCAGCAGCAATTCTAGGGACAGGAGCCAAGAGACCCAGTACTTC. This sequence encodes CASSNSRDRSQETQYF.